This T cell receptor (beta chain) was recorded in a study of T cell clonotyping in hematopoietic cell transplantation. This CDR3 is 12 amino acids long. Trimming removed 2 bases at V and 15 bases at J, with 14 bases between. CDR1 and CDR2 (germline): LNHDA, SQIVND (reference sequence). Measured with immunoSEQ multiplex PCR; TCRdb has only the in-frame clones, and not every one. This sample yields 8,000 or so clones, of which approximately 90% are seen a single time; roughly 4.1% belongs to the top ten. Recipient blood drawn about 28 days pretransplant and days 30, 100, 180 after. The sample here was PBMCs, taken 180 days after allogeneic stem cell transplant. The rearrangement uses TRBV19 and TRBJ2-4; possible D gene TRBD1, 6 bases. The source is a female patient between 50 and 59 years old who had an allogeneic stem cell transplant from an unrelated donor, so the T cells may come from the graft donor. Some clones in this sample may be carry-over from other donors' samples. The CDR3 is CASSINREPPYF. CDR3 DNA: TGTGCCAGTAGTATAAACAGGGAACCTCCGTACTTC.